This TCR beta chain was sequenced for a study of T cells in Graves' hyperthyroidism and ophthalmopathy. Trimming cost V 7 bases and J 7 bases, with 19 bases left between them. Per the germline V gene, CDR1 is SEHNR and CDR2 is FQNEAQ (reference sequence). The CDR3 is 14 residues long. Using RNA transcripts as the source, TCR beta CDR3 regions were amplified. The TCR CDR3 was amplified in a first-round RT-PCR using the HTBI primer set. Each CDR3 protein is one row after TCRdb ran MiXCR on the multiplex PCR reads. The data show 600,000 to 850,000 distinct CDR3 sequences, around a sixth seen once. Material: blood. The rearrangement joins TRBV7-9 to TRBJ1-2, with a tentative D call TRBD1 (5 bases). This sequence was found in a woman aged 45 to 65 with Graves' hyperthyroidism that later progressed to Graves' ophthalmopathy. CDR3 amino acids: CASTGTSRAAGYTF. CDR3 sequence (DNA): TGTGCCAGCACCGGAACATCCAGGGCTGCTGGCTACACCTTC.